This T cell receptor beta chain was obtained from a study of cytomegalovirus exposure and HLA in healthy donors. Overall study context: Genetic ancestry analysis placed approximately 79% of the 350 to 500 donors that were genotyped in the Caucasian-associated cluster. Study results and limitations: In vitro checks showed that a few CMV-associated chains really do target CMV antigens.

With 60 Vbeta and 13 Jbeta primers, the PCR was carried out. This table comes from immunoSEQ multiplex PCR, and its TCRdb copy is limited to in-frame clones, with some not included. The top ten hold around 5.2% of the sample, which has roughly 100,000 clones, 84% seen once. Note on this clone: Its antigen is unknown.

Germline V gene sequence: CDR1 SGHVS, CDR2 FQNEAQ. The V and J ends lost 1 base and 0 bases, in that order; junction bases with no gene match: 10. This CDR3 spans 18 amino acids. Specimen: PBMCs. The chain is built from TRBV7-8 and TRBJ2-3, with 7 bases that match TRBD2. The clonotype comes from a woman aged 18-29 years in good health and CMV-seropositive. CDR3 nucleotides: TGTGCCAGCAGCTTAGGGAAAGGAGCGGGGCCTAGCACAGATACGCAGTATTTT. Amino acids: CASSLGKGAGPSTDTQYF.